Listed below are T cell receptor beta chains from one sample, sequenced in a study of T cells after yellow fever vaccination. TCRdb analysed the 5' RACE reads with MiXCR anew, one entry per CDR3 protein. The sample records 250,000 to 300,000 distinct CDR3 sequences, about 5.2% being singletons. The source was CD4+ T cells sorted from PBMCs, collected on the day of the yellow fever booster vaccination. These receptors were collected from a young man who received the YFV17D yellow fever vaccine. Both conserved end residues are trimmed from each CDR3. Each record gives: J gene, CDR3 length, V gene, CDR3 protein.

j_call: TRBJ2-1
cdr3_length: 13
v_call: TRBV4-1
cdr3_aa: ASSLIAASYNEQF

j_call: TRBJ2-1
cdr3_length: 10
v_call: TRBV12-3/TRBV12-4
cdr3_aa: ASSLTGEGQF

j_call: TRBJ2-3
cdr3_length: 11
v_call: TRBV5-1
cdr3_aa: ASSLAIGDTQY

j_call: TRBJ2-1
cdr3_length: 12
v_call: TRBV20-1
cdr3_aa: SALAGTHGNEQF

j_call: TRBJ2-2
cdr3_length: 11
v_call: TRBV5-1
cdr3_aa: ASSQGPGGELF

j_call: TRBJ1-1
cdr3_length: 12
v_call: TRBV7-2
cdr3_aa: ASRWGQGRTEAF

j_call: TRBJ1-2
cdr3_length: 9
v_call: TRBV29-1
cdr3_aa: SVEVDRRYT

j_call: TRBJ1-1
cdr3_length: 13
v_call: TRBV20-1
cdr3_aa: SAAVFMNRGTEAF

j_call: TRBJ1-2
cdr3_length: 11
v_call: TRBV6-2/TRBV6-3
cdr3_aa: ASRIQGTYGYT

j_call: TRBJ2-1
cdr3_length: 15
v_call: TRBV27
cdr3_aa: ASSLSLAGGPFNEQF

j_call: TRBJ1-4
cdr3_length: 11
v_call: TRBV6-5
cdr3_aa: ASSYSLGEKLF

j_call: TRBJ2-1
cdr3_length: 13
v_call: TRBV9
cdr3_aa: ASSDLTGGRNEQF

j_call: TRBJ1-2
cdr3_length: 10
v_call: TRBV7-2
cdr3_aa: ATERDTYGYT

j_call: TRBJ2-7
cdr3_length: 12
v_call: TRBV6-1
cdr3_aa: ASSVRPSGYEQY

j_call: TRBJ2-1
cdr3_length: 11
v_call: TRBV7-2
cdr3_aa: ASSPRTTDEQF

j_call: TRBJ2-2
cdr3_length: 12
v_call: TRBV19
cdr3_aa: ATRQGRQSGELF

j_call: TRBJ2-3
cdr3_length: 12
v_call: TRBV5-1
cdr3_aa: ASSSRVGQYTQY

j_call: TRBJ2-4
cdr3_length: 11
v_call: TRBV7-2
cdr3_aa: ASSFQARNIQY

j_call: TRBJ2-5
cdr3_length: 10
v_call: TRBV30
cdr3_aa: AWTSGQETQY

j_call: TRBJ2-3
cdr3_length: 13
v_call: TRBV19
cdr3_aa: ASSLEVAGGDTQY

j_call: TRBJ1-2
cdr3_length: 14
v_call: TRBV4-1
cdr3_aa: ASSRGGFSSNYGYT

j_call: TRBJ1-1
cdr3_length: 12
v_call: TRBV19
cdr3_aa: ASRTQGEVTEAF

j_call: TRBJ1-1
cdr3_length: 11
v_call: TRBV12-5
cdr3_aa: ASGLVAAAEAF

j_call: TRBJ2-6
cdr3_length: 13
v_call: TRBV5-1
cdr3_aa: ASSWLASGANVLT

j_call: TRBJ1-2
cdr3_length: 12
v_call: TRBV5-1
cdr3_aa: ASSLGQGYYGYT

j_call: TRBJ1-2
cdr3_length: 13
v_call: TRBV3-1
cdr3_aa: ASSHHGLANYGYT

j_call: TRBJ2-1
cdr3_length: 13
v_call: TRBV11-1
cdr3_aa: ASSRGGGEYNEQF

j_call: TRBJ1-1
cdr3_length: 13
v_call: TRBV5-1
cdr3_aa: ASSLGYPGNTEAF

j_call: TRBJ2-5
cdr3_length: 16
v_call: TRBV7-9
cdr3_aa: ASSSHSGTSGGQETQY

j_call: TRBJ1-5
cdr3_length: 12
v_call: TRBV20-1
cdr3_aa: SARGVGGYQPQH

j_call: TRBJ2-2
cdr3_length: 13
v_call: TRBV10-3
cdr3_aa: AIRRGTGGRGELF

j_call: TRBJ2-7
cdr3_length: 10
v_call: TRBV6-2/TRBV6-3
cdr3_aa: ASSYRGNEQY

j_call: TRBJ2-1
cdr3_length: 14
v_call: TRBV5-6
cdr3_aa: ASSTLVVSSYNEQF

j_call: TRBJ2-3
cdr3_length: 15
v_call: TRBV7-8
cdr3_aa: ASSLLGSSVITDTQY

j_call: TRBJ1-6
cdr3_length: 13
v_call: TRBV21-1
cdr3_aa: ASSGRDRGNSPLH

j_call: TRBJ1-6
cdr3_length: 13
v_call: TRBV2
cdr3_aa: ASHGLQGLRSPLH

j_call: TRBJ2-3
cdr3_length: 14
v_call: TRBV29-1
cdr3_aa: SVNPRLAGRTDTQY

j_call: TRBJ2-3
cdr3_length: 13
v_call: TRBV18
cdr3_aa: ASSPTSGASDTQY

j_call: TRBJ2-7
cdr3_length: 11
v_call: TRBV20-1
cdr3_aa: SARREDSYEQY

j_call: TRBJ1-1
cdr3_length: 12
v_call: TRBV4-3
cdr3_aa: ASSQGHLRTEAF

j_call: TRBJ2-3
cdr3_length: 12
v_call: TRBV20-1
cdr3_aa: SASLAGGSDTQY

j_call: TRBJ2-5
cdr3_length: 10
v_call: TRBV29-1
cdr3_aa: SKTGPQETQY

j_call: TRBJ2-2
cdr3_length: 14
v_call: TRBV10-3
cdr3_aa: AISESGQGYTGELF

j_call: TRBJ2-2
cdr3_length: 12
v_call: TRBV7-9
cdr3_aa: ASSRVPTGGELF

j_call: TRBJ1-1
cdr3_length: 11
v_call: TRBV5-5
cdr3_aa: ASNRDLNTEAF

j_call: TRBJ1-1
cdr3_length: 12
v_call: TRBV15
cdr3_aa: ATSSFKGDTEAF

j_call: TRBJ2-5
cdr3_length: 16
v_call: TRBV19
cdr3_aa: ASSLHWARGSMGETQY

j_call: TRBJ2-3
cdr3_length: 13
v_call: TRBV7-3
cdr3_aa: ASSLRGGSTDTQY

j_call: TRBJ1-6
cdr3_length: 11
v_call: TRBV6-4
cdr3_aa: ASSDTRNSPLH

j_call: TRBJ1-6
cdr3_length: 13
v_call: TRBV12-3/TRBV12-4
cdr3_aa: ASSVLTGGNSPLH

j_call: TRBJ1-2
cdr3_length: 13
v_call: TRBV7-9
cdr3_aa: ASSLPWDRSYGYT

j_call: TRBJ1-1
cdr3_length: 14
v_call: TRBV7-9
cdr3_aa: ASSSMWKAGNTEAF

j_call: TRBJ2-1
cdr3_length: 14
v_call: TRBV7-3
cdr3_aa: ASSLDGQTSYNEQF

j_call: TRBJ1-1
cdr3_length: 11
v_call: TRBV5-5
cdr3_aa: ASSLGRGPKAF

j_call: TRBJ1-2
cdr3_length: 13
v_call: TRBV19
cdr3_aa: ASTETAGTAYGYT

j_call: TRBJ1-4
cdr3_length: 13
v_call: TRBV27
cdr3_aa: ASKRDNRGQEKLF

j_call: TRBJ2-3
cdr3_length: 12
v_call: TRBV5-5
cdr3_aa: ASNPAIFTDTQY

j_call: TRBJ2-7
cdr3_length: 11
v_call: TRBV7-7
cdr3_aa: ASSRALEDEQY

j_call: TRBJ1-1
cdr3_length: 12
v_call: TRBV7-2
cdr3_aa: ASSLRGASTEAF

j_call: TRBJ2-1
cdr3_length: 13
v_call: TRBV12-3/TRBV12-4
cdr3_aa: ASSFGGGGVSQQF